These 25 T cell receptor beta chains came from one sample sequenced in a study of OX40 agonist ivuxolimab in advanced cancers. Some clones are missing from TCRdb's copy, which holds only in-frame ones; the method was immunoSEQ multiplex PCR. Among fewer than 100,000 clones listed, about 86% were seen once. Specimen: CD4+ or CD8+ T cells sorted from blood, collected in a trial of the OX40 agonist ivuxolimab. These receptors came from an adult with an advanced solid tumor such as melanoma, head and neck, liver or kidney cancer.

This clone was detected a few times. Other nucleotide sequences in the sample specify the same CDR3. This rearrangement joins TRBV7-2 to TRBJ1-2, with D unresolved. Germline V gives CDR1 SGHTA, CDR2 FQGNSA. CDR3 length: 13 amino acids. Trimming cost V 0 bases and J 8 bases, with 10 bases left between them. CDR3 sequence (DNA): TGTGCCAGCAGCTTAGCGGGGTCCGGGGGCTACACCTTC. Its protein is CASSLAGSGGYTF.

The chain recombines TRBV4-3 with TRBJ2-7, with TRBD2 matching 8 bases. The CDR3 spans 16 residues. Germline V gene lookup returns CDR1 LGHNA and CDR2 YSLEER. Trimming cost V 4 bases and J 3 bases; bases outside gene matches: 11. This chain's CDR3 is CASSLYLQGLDYEQYF. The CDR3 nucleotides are TGCGCCAGCAGCCTGTACCTGCAGGGACTAGACTACGAGCAGTACTTC.

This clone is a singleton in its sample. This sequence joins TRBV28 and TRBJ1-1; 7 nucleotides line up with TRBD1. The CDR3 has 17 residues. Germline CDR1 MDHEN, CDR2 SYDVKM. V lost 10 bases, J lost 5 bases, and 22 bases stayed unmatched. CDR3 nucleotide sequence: TGTGCCACATTCGCCTGGACAGGAGGGTTTGGGTGGACTGAAGCTTTCTTT. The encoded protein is CATFAWTGGFGWTEAFF.

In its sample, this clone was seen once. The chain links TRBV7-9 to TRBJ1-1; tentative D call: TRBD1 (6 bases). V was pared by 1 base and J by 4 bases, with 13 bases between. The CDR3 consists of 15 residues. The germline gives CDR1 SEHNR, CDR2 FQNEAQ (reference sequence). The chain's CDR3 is CASSLVGQGTTEAFF. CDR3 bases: TGTGCCAGCAGCTTAGTTGGGCAGGGGACCACTGAAGCTTTCTTT.

The CDR3 nucleotides read TGTGCCAGTAGTATAGCTAGCGGGGGCCTGAGCGAGCAGTTCTTC. Translating gives CASSIASGGLSEQFF. J is TRBJ2-1 and V is TRBV19, with 10 bases matching TRBD2. From germline, CDR1 is LNHDA and CDR2 SQIVND (reference sequence). V lost 1 base to trimming and J lost 10 bases; unmatched junction nucleotides: 7. The CDR3 contains 15 residues.

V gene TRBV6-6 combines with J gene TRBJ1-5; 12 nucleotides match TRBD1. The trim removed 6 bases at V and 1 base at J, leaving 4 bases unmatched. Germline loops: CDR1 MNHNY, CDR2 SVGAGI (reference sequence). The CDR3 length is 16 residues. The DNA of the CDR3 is TGTGCCAGCAGCCTGGGACAGGGGGCAAGCAATCAGCCCCAGCATTTT. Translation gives CASSLGQGASNQPQHF.

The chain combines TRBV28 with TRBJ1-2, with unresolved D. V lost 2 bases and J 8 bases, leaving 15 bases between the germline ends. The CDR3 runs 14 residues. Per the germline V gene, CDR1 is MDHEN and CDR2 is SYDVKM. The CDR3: CASSLMPPRGGYTF. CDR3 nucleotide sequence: TGTGCCAGCAGTTTAATGCCGCCGCGCGGGGGCTACACCTTC.

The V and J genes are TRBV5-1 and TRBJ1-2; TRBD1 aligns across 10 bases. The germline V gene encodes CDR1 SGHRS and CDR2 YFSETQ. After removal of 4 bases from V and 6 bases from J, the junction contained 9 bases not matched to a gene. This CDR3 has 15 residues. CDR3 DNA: TGCGCCAGCAGCCCCACCGGGGACAGGGGCCATGGCTACACCTTC. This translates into CASSPTGDRGHGYTF.

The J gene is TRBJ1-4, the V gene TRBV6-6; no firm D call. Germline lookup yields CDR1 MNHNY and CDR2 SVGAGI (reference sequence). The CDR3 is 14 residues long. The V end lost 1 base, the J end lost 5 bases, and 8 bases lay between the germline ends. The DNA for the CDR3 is TGTGCCAGCAGTTACTTTTCAGGAAATGAAAAACTGTTTTTT. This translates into CASSYFSGNEKLFF.

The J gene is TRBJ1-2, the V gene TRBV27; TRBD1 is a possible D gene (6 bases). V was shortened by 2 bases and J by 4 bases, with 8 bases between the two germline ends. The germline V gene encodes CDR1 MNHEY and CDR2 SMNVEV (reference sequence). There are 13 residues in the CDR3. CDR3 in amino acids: CASSLQGTYGYTF. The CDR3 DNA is TGTGCCAGCAGTTTACAGGGGACCTATGGCTACACCTTC.

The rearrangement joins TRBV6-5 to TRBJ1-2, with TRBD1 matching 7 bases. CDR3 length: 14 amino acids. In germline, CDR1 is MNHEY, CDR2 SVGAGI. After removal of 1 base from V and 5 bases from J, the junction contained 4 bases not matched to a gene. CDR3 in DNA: TGTGCCAGCAGTTACTTGGGACAGCAATATGGCTACACCTTC. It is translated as CASSYLGQQYGYTF.

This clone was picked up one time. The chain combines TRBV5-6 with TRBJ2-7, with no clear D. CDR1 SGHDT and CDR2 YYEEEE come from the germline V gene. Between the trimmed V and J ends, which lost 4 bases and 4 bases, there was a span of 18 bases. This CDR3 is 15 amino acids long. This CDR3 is CASSPHNRVGYEQYF. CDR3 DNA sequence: TGTGCCAGCAGCCCTCACAACCGAGTCGGGTACGAGCAGTACTTC.

The CDR3 loop reads CAISEDLSGNTIYF. The CDR3 DNA is TGTGCCATCAGTGAGGACCTCTCTGGAAACACCATATATTTT. This chain links TRBV10-3 with TRBJ1-3, with D hard to call. The CDR3 contains 14 residues. The V and J ends lost 2 bases and 0 bases respectively, with 5 bases between them. Germline V CDR1 and CDR2: ENHRY, SYGVKD.

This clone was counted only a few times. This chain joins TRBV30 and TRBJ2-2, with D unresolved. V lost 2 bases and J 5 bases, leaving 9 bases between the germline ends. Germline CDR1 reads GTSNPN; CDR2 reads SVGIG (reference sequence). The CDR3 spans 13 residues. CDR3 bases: TGTGCCTGGAGTAGGAGTGCAACCGGGGAGCTGTTTTTT. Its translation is CAWSRSATGELFF. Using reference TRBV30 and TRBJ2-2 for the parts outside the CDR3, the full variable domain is SQTIHQWPATLVQPVGSPLSLECTVEGTSNPNLYWYRQAAGRGLQLLFYSVGIGQISSEVPQNLSASRPQDRQFILSSKKLLLSDSGFYLCAWSRSATGELFFGEGSRLTVL.

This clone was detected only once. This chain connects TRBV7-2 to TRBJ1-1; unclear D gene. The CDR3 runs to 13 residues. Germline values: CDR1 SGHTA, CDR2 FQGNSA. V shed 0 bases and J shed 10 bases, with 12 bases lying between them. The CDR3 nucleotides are TGTGCCAGCAGCTTAGCGTGGCAGACCGGAGCTTTCTTT. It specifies CASSLAWQTGAFF.

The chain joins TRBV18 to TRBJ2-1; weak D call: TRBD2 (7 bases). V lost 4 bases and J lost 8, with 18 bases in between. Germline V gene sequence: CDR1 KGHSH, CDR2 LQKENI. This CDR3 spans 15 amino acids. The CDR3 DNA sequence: TGTGCCAGCTCACGGGGGGGCGACAGACGCGATGAGCAGTTCTTC. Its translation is CASSRGGDRRDEQFF. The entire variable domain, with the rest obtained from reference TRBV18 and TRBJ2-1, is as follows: NAGVMQNPRHLVRRRGQEARLRCSPMKGHSHVYWYRQLPEEGLKFMVYLQKENIIDESGMPKERFSAEFPKEGPSILRIQQVVRGDSAAYFCASSRGGDRRDEQFFGPGTRLTVL.

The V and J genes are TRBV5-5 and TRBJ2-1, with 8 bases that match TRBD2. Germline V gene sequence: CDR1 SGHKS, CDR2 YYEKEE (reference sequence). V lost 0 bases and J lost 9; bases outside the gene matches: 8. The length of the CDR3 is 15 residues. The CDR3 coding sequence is TGTGCCAGCAGCTTGGTTAGCGGGGTTGTGGGTGAGCAGTTCTTC. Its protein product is CASSLVSGVVGEQFF.

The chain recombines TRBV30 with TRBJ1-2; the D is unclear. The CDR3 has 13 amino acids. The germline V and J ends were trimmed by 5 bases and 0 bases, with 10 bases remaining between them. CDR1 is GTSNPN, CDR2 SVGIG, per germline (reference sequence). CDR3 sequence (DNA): TGTGCCTGGCAGTCGCGTGCTAACTATGGCTACACCTTC. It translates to CAWQSRANYGYTF.

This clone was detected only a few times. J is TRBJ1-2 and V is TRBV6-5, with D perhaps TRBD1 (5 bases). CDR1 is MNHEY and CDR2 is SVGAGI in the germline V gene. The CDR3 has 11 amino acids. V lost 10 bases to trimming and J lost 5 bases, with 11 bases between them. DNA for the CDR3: TGTGCCATTGGCAGGGCGTATGGCTACACCTTC. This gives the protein CAIGRAYGYTF.

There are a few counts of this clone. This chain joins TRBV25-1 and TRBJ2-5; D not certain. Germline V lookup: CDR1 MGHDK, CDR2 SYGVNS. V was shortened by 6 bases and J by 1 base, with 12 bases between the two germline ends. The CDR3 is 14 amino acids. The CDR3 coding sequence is TGTGCCAGCAGGGACGACATGGCCCAAGAGACCCAGTACTTC. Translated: CASRDDMAQETQYF.

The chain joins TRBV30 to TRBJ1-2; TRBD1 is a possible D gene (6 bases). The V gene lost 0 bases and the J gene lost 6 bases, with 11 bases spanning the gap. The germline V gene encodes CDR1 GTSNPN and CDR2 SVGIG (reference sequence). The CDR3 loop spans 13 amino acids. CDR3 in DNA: TGTGCCTGGAGTGTAGGGGGATGGGATGGCTACACCTTC. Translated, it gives CAWSVGGWDGYTF.

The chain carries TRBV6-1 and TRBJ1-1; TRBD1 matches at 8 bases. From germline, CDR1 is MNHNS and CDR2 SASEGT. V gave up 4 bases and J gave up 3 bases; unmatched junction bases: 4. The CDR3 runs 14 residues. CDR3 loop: CASSGYRGYTEAFF. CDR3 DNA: TGTGCCAGCAGTGGATACAGGGGGTACACTGAAGCTTTCTTT.

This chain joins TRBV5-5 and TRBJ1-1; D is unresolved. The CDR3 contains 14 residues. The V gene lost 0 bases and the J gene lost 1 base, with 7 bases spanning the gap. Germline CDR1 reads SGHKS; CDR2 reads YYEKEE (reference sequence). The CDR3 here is CASSLDVANTEAFF. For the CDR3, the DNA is TGTGCCAGCAGCTTGGATGTGGCGAACACTGAAGCTTTCTTT.

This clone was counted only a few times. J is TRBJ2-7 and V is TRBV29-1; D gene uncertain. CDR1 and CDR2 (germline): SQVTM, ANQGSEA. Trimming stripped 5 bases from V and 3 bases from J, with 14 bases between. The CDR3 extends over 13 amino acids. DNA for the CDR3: TGCAGCGTTAGACAATTACCTTTCTACGAGCAGTACTTC. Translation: CSVRQLPFYEQYF.

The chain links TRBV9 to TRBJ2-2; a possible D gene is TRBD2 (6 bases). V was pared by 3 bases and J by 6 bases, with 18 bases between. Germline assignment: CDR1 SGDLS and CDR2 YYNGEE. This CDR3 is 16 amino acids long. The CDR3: CASSGALGWGAGELFF. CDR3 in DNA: TGTGCCAGCAGCGGTGCCCTCGGTTGGGGGGCCGGGGAGCTGTTTTTT.